These 3 T cell receptor beta chains share one sample of origin, sequenced in a study of human T cells and chemical hapten exposure. One entry per CDR3 protein results from TCRdb running MiXCR on the 5' RACE reads. The sample includes some 78,000 distinct CDR3 sequences, about 8.4% seen only once; the top ten take over 2%. Unfractionated whole blood yielded the extracted total RNA. The receptors were gathered from a male donor in good health.

This clonotype was counted at least ten times. The CDR3 DNA reads as TGCAGTGCTAATTCCCCCGGACTAGCGAGCTCCTACGAGCAGTACTTC. Protein: CSANSPGLASSYEQYF. V and J are TRBV20-1 and TRBJ2-7, with 9 positions matching TRBD2. The V segment lost 4 bases and the J segment 0 bases; nucleotides outside the gene matches: 10. The CDR3 runs to 16 residues. Per germline, CDR1 DFQATT and CDR2 SNEGSKA (reference sequence).

This clonotype was counted a few times. The V gene is TRBV10-3, the J gene TRBJ2-1; TRBD2 agrees at 10 bases. V lost 7 bases and J lost 4; bases outside the gene matches: 10. Per germline, CDR1 ENHRY and CDR2 SYGVKD. The CDR3 covers 16 residues. CDR3 sequence reads: CAIMWSGGAAYNEQFF. CDR3 nucleotides: TGTGCCATCATGTGGAGCGGGGGGGCTGCTTACAATGAGCAGTTCTTC.

The genes are TRBV29-1 and TRBJ1-2; D uncertain. The V gene's germline CDR1 is SQVTM and CDR2 ANQGSEA. Trimming pared 4 bases from V and 1 base from J, leaving 13 bases between. The CDR3 consists of 14 residues. The CDR3: CSVGPRSVNYGYTF. CDR3 DNA sequence: TGCAGCGTTGGTCCGAGGTCCGTTAACTATGGCTACACCTTC.